This T cell receptor beta chain was identified in a study of blood T cell repertoires in COVID-19. Study in general: COVID-19 samples from acute and convalescent phases originated in the United States, Italy and Spain. The analysed material was cDNA or gDNA that came from T cells, B-cell-depleted T cells, or PBMCs.

Trimming took off 6 bases at V and 4 bases at J, with 7 bases between the two ends. The CDR3 totals 12 residues. CDR1 and CDR2 (germline): MNHEY, SVGAGI. One Seattle source followed patients from active infection through their disease course. Sequenced by immunoSEQ multiplex PCR; TCRdb stores in-frame clones only, minus some. This table has about 300,000 clones, 89% appearing once. This clone appeared once. Input material: peripheral blood. The chain has TRBV6-5 and TRBJ1-5; tentatively, D is TRBD1 (5 bases). The TCR sequence derives from a woman between 25 and 40 years old with COVID-19, enrolled during active disease. The CDR3 DNA follows: TGTGCCAGCAGGCAGGGTAATCAGCCCCAGCATTTT. It is translated as CASRQGNQPQHF.